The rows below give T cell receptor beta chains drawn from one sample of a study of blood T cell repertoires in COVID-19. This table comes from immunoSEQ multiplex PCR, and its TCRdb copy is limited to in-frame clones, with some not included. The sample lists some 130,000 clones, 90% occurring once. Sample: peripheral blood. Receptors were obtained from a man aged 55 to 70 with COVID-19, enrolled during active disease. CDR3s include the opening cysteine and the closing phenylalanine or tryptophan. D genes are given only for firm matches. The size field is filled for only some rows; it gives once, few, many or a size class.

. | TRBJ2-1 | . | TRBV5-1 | TGCGCCAGCAGCTTGGGGGTCGCTACTAGTCGTAATGAGCAGTTCTTC | CASSLGVATSRNEQFF
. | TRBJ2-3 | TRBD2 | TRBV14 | TGTGCCAGCAGCCAAGATTTGACTAGCGGGAATCAGTGGCGGGATACGCAGTATTTT | CASSQDLTSGNQWRDTQYF
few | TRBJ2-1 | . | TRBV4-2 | TGTGCCAGCAGCCAAGATAGAGAGAATGAGCAGTTCTTC | CASSQDRENEQFF
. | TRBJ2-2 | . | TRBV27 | TGTGCCAGCAGTTTCCCACAGGGGGGGACCGGGGAGCTGTTTTTT | CASSFPQGGTGELFF
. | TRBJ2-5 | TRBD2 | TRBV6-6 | TGTGCCAGCAGTCCCCGAGCGGGGCTGCTCTCCCAAGAGACCCAGTACTTC | CASSPRAGLLSQETQYF
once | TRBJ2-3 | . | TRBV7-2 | TGTGCCAGCAGCTTAAGAGGCGGCGGTACTAGCACAGATACGCAGTATTTT | CASSLRGGGTSTDTQYF
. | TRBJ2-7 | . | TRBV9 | TGTGCCAGCAGCGTATCTGGCAGGGACTACGAGCAGTACTTC | CASSVSGRDYEQYF
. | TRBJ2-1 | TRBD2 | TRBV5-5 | TGTGCCAGCACCCCATTGAGCGGGAGACCGGAGAATGAGCAGTTCTTC | CASTPLSGRPENEQFF
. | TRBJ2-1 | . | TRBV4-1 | TGCGCCAGCAGCCAAGGCGAAAATTACAATGAGCAGTTCTTC | CASSQGENYNEQFF
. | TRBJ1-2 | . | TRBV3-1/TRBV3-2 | TGTGCCAGCAGCCAAGAGCAGGGGCAGGGGTCTGGCTACACCTTC | CASSQEQGQGSGYTF